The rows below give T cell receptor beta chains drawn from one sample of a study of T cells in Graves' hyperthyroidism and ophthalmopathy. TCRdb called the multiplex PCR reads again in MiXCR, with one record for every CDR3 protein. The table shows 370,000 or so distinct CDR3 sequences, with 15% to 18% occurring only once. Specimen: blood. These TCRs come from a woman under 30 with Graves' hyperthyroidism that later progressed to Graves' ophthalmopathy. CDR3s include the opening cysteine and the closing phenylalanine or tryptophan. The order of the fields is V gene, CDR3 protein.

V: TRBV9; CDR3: CASSVGTVDNEQFF
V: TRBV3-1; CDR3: CASSQGLGTHQPQHF
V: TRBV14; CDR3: CASSQIYGPKGNQPQHF
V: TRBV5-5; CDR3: CASSLGTDSLAYNEQFF
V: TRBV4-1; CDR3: CASSQVLLGTPSNSPLHF
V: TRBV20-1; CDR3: CSANPPGTTTWGYEQYF
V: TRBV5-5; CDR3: CASSFEGYEQYF
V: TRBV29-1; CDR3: CSVVRDRGNNEQFF
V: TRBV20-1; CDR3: CSATRQEPHEKLFF
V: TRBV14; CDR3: CASNEWDRETVYGYTF